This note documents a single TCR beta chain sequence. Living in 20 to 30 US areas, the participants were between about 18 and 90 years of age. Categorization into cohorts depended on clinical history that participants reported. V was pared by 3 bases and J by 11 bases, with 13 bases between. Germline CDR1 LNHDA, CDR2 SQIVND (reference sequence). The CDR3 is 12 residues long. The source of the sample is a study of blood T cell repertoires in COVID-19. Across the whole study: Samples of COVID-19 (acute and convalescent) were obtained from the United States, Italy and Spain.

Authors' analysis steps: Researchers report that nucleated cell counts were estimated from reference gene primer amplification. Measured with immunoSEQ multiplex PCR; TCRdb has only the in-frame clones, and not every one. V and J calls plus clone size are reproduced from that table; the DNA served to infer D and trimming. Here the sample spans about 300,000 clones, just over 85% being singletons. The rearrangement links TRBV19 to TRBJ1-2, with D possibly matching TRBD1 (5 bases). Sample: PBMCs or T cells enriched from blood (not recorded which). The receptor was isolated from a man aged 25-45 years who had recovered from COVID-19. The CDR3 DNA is TGTGCCAGTAGTATGGAGGGGTCTCGTTACACCTTC. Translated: CASSMEGSRYTF.